These 14 T cell receptor beta chains were sequenced from one sample in a study of somatic mutations in cytotoxic T cells in rheumatoid arthritis. Measured with immunoSEQ multiplex PCR; TCRdb has only the in-frame clones, and not every one. Here the sample spans about 14,000 clones, around 77% being singletons. Sequences were obtained from CD8+ T cells sorted from blood. The receptors stem from an adult with rheumatoid arthritis.

This clone was seen just once. V gene TRBV7-6 combines with J gene TRBJ2-3, with 10 positions matching TRBD2. CDR1 and CDR2 from the germline V gene are SGHVS and FNYEAQ. The CDR3 totals 16 residues. The J segment lost 1 base and the V segment lost 0 bases, leaving 1 base of the junction unmatched. This CDR3 reads CASSLALAGGTDTQYF. The CDR3 region has the DNA TGTGCCAGCAGCTTAGCGCTAGCGGGGGGCACAGATACGCAGTATTTT.

Only one count was recorded for this clone. The gene calls are TRBV18 and TRBJ2-3, with D tentatively TRBD2 (5 bases). The CDR3 consists of 14 residues. Germline-derived CDR1 and CDR2 are KGHSH and LQKENI. Trimming left V 3 bases short and J 3 bases short, with 10 bases between. CDR3 region: CASSPDGVTDTQYF. DNA of the CDR3: TGTGCCAGCTCACCTGACGGGGTAACAGATACGCAGTATTTT.

The chain employs TRBV27 and TRBJ2-2, with D perhaps given as TRBD1 or TRBD2 (5 bases each). With 4 bases removed from V and 5 bases from J, the gap between germline ends came to 8 bases. CDR1 and CDR2 from the germline V gene are MNHEY and SMNVEV (reference sequence). This CDR3 is built from 13 residues. The CDR3 protein is CASSSGPTGELFF. The DNA of the CDR3 is TGTGCCAGCAGTTCGGGGCCGACCGGGGAGCTGTTTTTT.

This CDR3 reads CASSGGSGVEAFF. CDR3 nucleotide sequence: TGTGCCAGCAGCGGGGGCTCAGGGGTTGAAGCTTTCTTT. This sequence joins TRBV7-8 and TRBJ1-1; D is perhaps TRBD1 (6 bases). Per the germline V gene, CDR1 is SGHVS and CDR2 is FQNEAQ. The ends were cut back, 5 bases at V and 7 bases at J, with 14 bases in the middle. This CDR3 comprises 13 residues. The full variable domain, completed using reference TRBV7-8 and TRBJ1-1, is GAGVSQSPRYKVAKRGQDVALRCDPISGHVSLFWYQQALGQGPEFLTYFQNEAQLDKSGLPSDRFFAERPEGSVSTLKIQRTQQEDSAVYLCASSGGSGVEAFFGQGTRLTVV.

This clone is a singleton in its sample. The chain joins TRBV2 to TRBJ1-6; the match to TRBD1 covers 7 bases. The germline V gene encodes CDR1 SNHLY and CDR2 FYNNEI. Trimming took 6 bases from V and 2 from J; bases not matched to a gene: 4. The CDR3 has 15 amino acids. Here the CDR3 reads CASRPGTAYNSPLHF. The CDR3 coding sequence is TGTGCCAGCAGGCCGGGGACAGCCTATAATTCACCCCTCCACTTT.

The rearrangement joins TRBV11-2 to TRBJ2-3, with 9 bases matching TRBD2. After removal of 5 bases from V and 3 bases from J, the junction contained 9 bases not matched to a gene. From germline, CDR1 is SGHAT and CDR2 FQNNGV. This CDR3 region has 16 residues. CDR3 bases: TGTGCCAGCAGCCGTGGCGGGGGGGGCCGTACAGATACGCAGTATTTT. As protein: CASSRGGGGRTDTQYF. The whole variable domain, filled in from reference TRBV11-2 and TRBJ2-3, reads EAGVAQSPRYKIIEKRQSVAFWCNPISGHATLYWYQQILGQGPKLLIQFQNNGVVDDSQLPKDRFSAERLKGVDSTLKIQPAKLEDSAVYLCASSRGGGGRTDTQYFGPGTRLTVL.

Only one count was recorded for this clone. This chain joins TRBV6-1 and TRBJ2-2; no clear D gene. The CDR3 consists of 13 residues. Germline assignment: CDR1 MNHNS and CDR2 SASEGT. The V end was cut by 10 bases, the J end by 1 base, with 10 bases between. CDR3 DNA: TGTGCCACCAGAAGGGAGAACACCGGGGAGCTGTTTTTT. Translating gives CATRRENTGELFF.

The rearrangement links TRBV5-1 to TRBJ2-5, with 10 bases that match TRBD1. J gave up 5 bases and V 8 bases, and 6 bases lay outside the gene matches. From germline, CDR1 is SGHRS and CDR2 YFSETQ. The CDR3 length is 13 residues. Here the CDR3 DNA reads TGCGCCAGTCAAGACAGGGGGCCGGAGACCCAGTACTTC. Protein product: CASQDRGPETQYF.

This chain joins TRBV13 and TRBJ1-1, with a tentative D call TRBD1 (5 bases). Deletions cut 5 bases from V and 1 base from J, with 14 bases between. This CDR3 has 15 residues. CDR1 and CDR2 (germline): PRHDT, FYEKMQ (reference sequence). The DNA for the CDR3 is TGTGCCAGCAGCCCTGGGACGGGGGGGAACACTGAAGCTTTCTTT. This codes for CASSPGTGGNTEAFF.

This clone was recorded only once. This sequence joins TRBV9 and TRBJ2-1; TRBD2 aligns across 8 bases. The junction had 7 bases not matched to a gene; V was cut back by 2 bases and J by 0 bases. The CDR3 consists of 17 residues. Germline V CDR1 and CDR2: SGDLS, YYNGEE. CDR3 in DNA: TGTGCCAGCAGCGTGGGACTAGGGATTACCTCCTACAATGAGCAGTTCTTC. Translating it yields CASSVGLGITSYNEQFF.

The chain carries TRBV11-2 and TRBJ2-3, with D unclear. This CDR3 contains 15 residues. Per germline, CDR1 SGHAT and CDR2 FQNNGV. The ends were cut back, 1 base at V and 0 bases at J, with 8 bases in the middle. This CDR3 is CASSLGLRSTDTQYF. CDR3 nucleotides: TGTGCCAGCAGCTTAGGCCTTCGTAGCACAGATACGCAGTATTTT.

CDR3 nucleotides: TGCGCCAGCAGTGATGTAGCGGGGGACCAAGAGACCCAGTACTTC. Its protein is CASSDVAGDQETQYF. This sequence joins TRBV10-2 and TRBJ2-5; TRBD2 matches at 9 bases. CDR3 length: 15 residues. Germline V CDR1 and CDR2: WSHSY, SAAADI. Trimming at V came to 3 bases and at J to 0 bases, leaving 2 bases not matched to a gene.

The V call is TRBV4-1, the J call TRBJ1-4, with D hard to call. Per germline, CDR1 MGHRA and CDR2 YSYEKL. The V gene lost 4 bases and the J gene lost 8 bases, with 8 bases spanning the gap. The CDR3 totals 12 residues. The CDR3 here is CASSPGLEKLFF. The CDR3 DNA sequence: TGCGCCAGCAGCCCTGGACTCGAAAAACTGTTTTTT.

The chain links TRBV6-1 to TRBJ2-3, with D uncertain. V dropped 4 bases and J dropped 2 bases, with 13 bases sitting between them. CDR1 is MNHNS and CDR2 is SASEGT in the germline V gene. CDR3 length equals 15 residues. CDR3 DNA sequence: TGTGCCAGCAGTGGGTGGGATACCTTCACAGATACGCAGTATTTT. Translated, it gives CASSGWDTFTDTQYF.